Listed here are 6 T cell receptor beta chains from one sample, sequenced in a study of T cell repertoires in cytomegalovirus infection. No antigen is known for these receptors. TCRdb itself ran the reads through MiXCR, one entry per CDR3 protein. The table includes hundreds of thousands of distinct CDR3 sequences, 25% to 40% detected once. Source: cultured CD8+ T cells from PBMCs, taken from culture after CMV antigen stimulation. The receptors originated from a human donor in good health (CMV status not recorded). Some clones in this sample may be carry-over from other donors' samples.

V and J are TRBV2 and TRBJ2-6; D not certain. V was clipped by 6 bases and J by 0 bases, with 9 bases between them. The CDR3 length is 15 residues. From germline, CDR1 is SNHLY and CDR2 FYNNEI. DNA of the CDR3: TGTGCCAGCAGAAGATTGGCCTCTGGGGCCAACGTCCTGACTTTC. Translation gives CASRRLASGANVLTF.

This clonotype was seen many times. CDR3 sequence reads: CASSLERDREIGELFF. CDR3 coding DNA: TGTGCCAGCAGCTTAGAGCGGGACAGGGAGATCGGGGAGCTGTTTTTT. The rearrangement joins TRBV7-8 to TRBJ2-2; 9 bases match TRBD1. CDR1 SGHVS and CDR2 FQNEAQ come from the germline V gene. Trimming cost V 1 base and J 7 bases; bases outside gene matches: 7. This CDR3 has 16 residues.

Here the CDR3 DNA reads TGTGCCAGCAGGCCCAGGGGGGGCTGGGAGACCCAGTACTTC. It encodes CASRPRGGWETQYF. This chain uses TRBV6-6 with TRBJ2-5, with D possibly being TRBD1 or TRBD2 (7 bases each). Germline CDR1 is MNHNY and CDR2 is SVGAGI (reference sequence). V was shortened by 6 bases and J by 5 bases, with 16 bases between the two germline ends. The CDR3 extends over 14 amino acids.

The chain is built from TRBV12-3 or TRBV12-4 and TRBJ2-1; 10 bases match TRBD2. The CDR3 spans 16 residues. Trimming cost V 6 bases and J 8 bases; bases outside gene matches: 13. The CDR3 is CASSPTPAGLAYEQFF. DNA for the CDR3: TGTGCCAGCAGCCCCACTCCCGCGGGACTAGCGTATGAGCAGTTCTTC.

The V and J genes are TRBV2 and TRBJ2-6, with 7 positions matching TRBD2. Germline V CDR1 and CDR2: SNHLY, FYNNEI. This CDR3 contains 14 residues. V lost 11 bases to trimming and J lost 2 bases; unmatched junction nucleotides: 6. CDR3 sequence (DNA): TGTGCCGGGAGGGAGGACACTGGGGCCAACGTCCTGACTTTC. Amino acids: CAGREDTGANVLTF.

V and J are TRBV5-4 and TRBJ2-7, with 10 bases identical to TRBD1. CDR1 is SGHNT, CDR2 YYREEE, per germline (reference sequence). Trimming at V came to 4 bases and at J to 4 bases, leaving 8 bases not matched to a gene. The CDR3 spans 15 residues. The CDR3 loop is CASSHWDRGRYEQYF. CDR3 DNA sequence: TGTGCCAGCAGCCACTGGGACAGGGGTCGTTACGAGCAGTACTTC. The full variable domain, completed using reference TRBV5-4 and TRBJ2-7, is ETGVTQSPTHLIKTRGQQVTLRCSSQSGHNTVSWYQQALGQGPQFIFQYYREEENGRGNFPPRFSGLQFPNYSSELNVNALELDDSALYLCASSHWDRGRYEQYFGPGTRLTVT.